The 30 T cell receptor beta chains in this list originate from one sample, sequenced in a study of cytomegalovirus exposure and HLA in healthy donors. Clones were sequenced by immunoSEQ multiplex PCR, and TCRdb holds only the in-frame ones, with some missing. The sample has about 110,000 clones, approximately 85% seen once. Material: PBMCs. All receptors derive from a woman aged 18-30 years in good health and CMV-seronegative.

The CDR3 region has the DNA TGTGCCAGCAGCTTATCAGGGTTTGAAGCTTTCTTT. Translated, it gives CASSLSGFEAFF. The rearrangement links TRBV7-9 to TRBJ1-1; D perhaps matches TRBD1 (5 bases). CDR1 and CDR2 from the germline V gene are SEHNR and FQNEAQ (reference sequence). V lost 2 bases, J lost 7 bases, and 8 bases lay in between. The CDR3 consists of 12 residues.

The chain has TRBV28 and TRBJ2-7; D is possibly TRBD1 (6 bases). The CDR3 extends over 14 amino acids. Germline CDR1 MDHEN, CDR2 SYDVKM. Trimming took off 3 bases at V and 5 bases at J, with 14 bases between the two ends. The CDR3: CASSFFWGRNEQYF. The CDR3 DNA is TGTGCCAGCAGTTTTTTCTGGGGGCGGAACGAGCAGTACTTC. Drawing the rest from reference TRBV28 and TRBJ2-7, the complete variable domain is DVKVTQSSRYLVKRTGEKVFLECVQDMDHENMFWYRQDPGLGLRLIYFSYDVKMKEKGDIPEGYSVSREKKERFSLILESASTNQTSMYLCASSFFWGRNEQYFGPGTRLTVT.

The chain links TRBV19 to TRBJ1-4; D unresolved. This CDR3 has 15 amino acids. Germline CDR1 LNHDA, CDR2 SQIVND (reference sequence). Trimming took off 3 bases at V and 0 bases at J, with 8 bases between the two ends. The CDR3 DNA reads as TGTGCCAGTAGTATTGAAGGAGCAACTAATGAAAAACTGTTTTTT. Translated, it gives CASSIEGATNEKLFF.

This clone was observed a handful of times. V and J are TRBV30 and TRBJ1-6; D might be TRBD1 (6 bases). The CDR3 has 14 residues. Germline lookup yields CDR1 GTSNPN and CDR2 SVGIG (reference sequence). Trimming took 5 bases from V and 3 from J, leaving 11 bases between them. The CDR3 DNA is TGTGCCTGGTCGACAGGAGGCTATAATTCACCCCTCCACTTT. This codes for CAWSTGGYNSPLHF. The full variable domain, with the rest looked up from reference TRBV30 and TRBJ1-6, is SQTIHQWPATLVQPVGSPLSLECTVEGTSNPNLYWYRQAAGRGLQLLFYSVGIGQISSEVPQNLSASRPQDRQFILSSKKLLLSDSGFYLCAWSTGGYNSPLHFGNGTRLTVT.

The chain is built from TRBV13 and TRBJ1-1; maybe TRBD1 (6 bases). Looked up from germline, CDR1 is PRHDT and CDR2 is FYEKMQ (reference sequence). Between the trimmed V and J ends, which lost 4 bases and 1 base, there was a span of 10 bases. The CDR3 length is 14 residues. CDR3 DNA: TGTGCCAGCAGCTCCCGGGGGGCGAACACTGAAGCTTTCTTT. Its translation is CASSSRGANTEAFF.

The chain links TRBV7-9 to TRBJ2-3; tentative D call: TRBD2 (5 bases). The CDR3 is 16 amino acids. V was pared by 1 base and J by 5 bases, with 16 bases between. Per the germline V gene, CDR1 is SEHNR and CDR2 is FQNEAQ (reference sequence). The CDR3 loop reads CASSLVVSVSGDTQYF. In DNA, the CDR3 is TGTGCCAGCAGCTTAGTGGTTAGCGTTTCGGGAGATACGCAGTATTTT.

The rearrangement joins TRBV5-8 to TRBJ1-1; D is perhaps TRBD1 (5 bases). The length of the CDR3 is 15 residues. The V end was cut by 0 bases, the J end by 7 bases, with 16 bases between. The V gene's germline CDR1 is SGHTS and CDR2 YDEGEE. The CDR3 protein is CASSLVGAGILEAFF. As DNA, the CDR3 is TGTGCCAGCAGCTTGGTTGGGGCTGGGATCCTTGAAGCTTTCTTT. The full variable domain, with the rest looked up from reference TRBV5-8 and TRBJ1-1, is EAGVTQSPTHLIKTRGQQATLRCSPISGHTSVYWYQQALGLGLQFLLWYDEGEERNRGNFPPRFSGRQFPNYSSELNVNALELEDSALYLCASSLVGAGILEAFFGQGTRLTVV.

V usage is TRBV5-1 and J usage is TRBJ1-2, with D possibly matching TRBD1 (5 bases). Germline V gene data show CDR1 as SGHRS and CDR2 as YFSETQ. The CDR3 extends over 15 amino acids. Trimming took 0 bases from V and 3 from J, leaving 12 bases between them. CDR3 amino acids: CASSLVLGGDYGYTF. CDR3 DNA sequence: TGCGCCAGCAGCTTGGTTTTGGGAGGGGACTATGGCTACACCTTC.

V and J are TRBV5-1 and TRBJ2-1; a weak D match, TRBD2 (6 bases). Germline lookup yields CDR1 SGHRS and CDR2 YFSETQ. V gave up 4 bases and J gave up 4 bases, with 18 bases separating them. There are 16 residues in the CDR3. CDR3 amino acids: CASSLGRRGVYNEQFF. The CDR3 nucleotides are TGCGCCAGCAGCCTGGGTCGGAGGGGCGTATACAATGAGCAGTTCTTC. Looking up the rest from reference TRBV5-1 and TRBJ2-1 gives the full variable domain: KAGVTQTPRYLIKTRGQQVTLSCSPISGHRSVSWYQQTPGQGLQFLFEYFSETQRNKGNFPGRFSGRQFSNSRSEMNVSTLELGDSALYLCASSLGRRGVYNEQFFGPGTRLTVL.

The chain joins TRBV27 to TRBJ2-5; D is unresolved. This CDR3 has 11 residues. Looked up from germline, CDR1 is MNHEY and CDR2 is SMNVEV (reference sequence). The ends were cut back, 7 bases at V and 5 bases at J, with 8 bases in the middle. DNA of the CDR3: TGTGCCAGCAAGAGTCGCGAGACCCAGTACTTC. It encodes CASKSRETQYF.

The CDR3 DNA reads as TGTGCCAGCAGTGAAATCCTCCCCCAGCCCCAGCATTTT. Translation gives CASSEILPQPQHF. The chain carries TRBV6-1 and TRBJ1-5; no clear D gene. This CDR3 region has 13 residues. Deletions cut 2 bases from V and 7 bases from J, with 9 bases between. Germline lookup yields CDR1 MNHNS and CDR2 SASEGT.

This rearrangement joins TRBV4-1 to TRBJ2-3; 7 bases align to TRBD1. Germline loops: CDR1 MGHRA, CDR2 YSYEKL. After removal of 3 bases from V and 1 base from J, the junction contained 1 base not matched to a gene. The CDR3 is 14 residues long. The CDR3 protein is CASSHGQGTDTQYF. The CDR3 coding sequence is TGCGCCAGCAGCCACGGACAGGGCACAGATACGCAGTATTTT.

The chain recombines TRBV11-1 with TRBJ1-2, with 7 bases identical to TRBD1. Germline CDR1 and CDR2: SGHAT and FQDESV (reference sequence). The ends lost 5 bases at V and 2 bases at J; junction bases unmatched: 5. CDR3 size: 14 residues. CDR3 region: CASSHSTGNYGYTF. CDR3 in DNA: TGTGCCAGCAGCCACTCGACAGGGAACTATGGCTACACCTTC.

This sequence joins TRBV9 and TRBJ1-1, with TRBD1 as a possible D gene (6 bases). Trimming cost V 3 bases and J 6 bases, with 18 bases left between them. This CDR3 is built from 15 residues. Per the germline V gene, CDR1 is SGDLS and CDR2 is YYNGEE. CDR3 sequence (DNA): TGTGCCAGCAGCGGAGGCCCCCAGGGGTGGTCTGAAGCTTTCTTT. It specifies CASSGGPQGWSEAFF.

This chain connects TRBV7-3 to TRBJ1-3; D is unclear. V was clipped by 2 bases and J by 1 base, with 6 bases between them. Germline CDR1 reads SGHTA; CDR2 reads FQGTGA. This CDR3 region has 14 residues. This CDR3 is CASSLGGSGNTIYF. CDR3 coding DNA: TGTGCCAGCAGCTTAGGCGGGTCTGGAAACACCATATATTTT.

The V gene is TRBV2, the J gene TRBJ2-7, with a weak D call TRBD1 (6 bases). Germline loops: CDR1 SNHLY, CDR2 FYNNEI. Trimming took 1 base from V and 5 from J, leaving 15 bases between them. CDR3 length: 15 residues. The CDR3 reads CASSEESGANHEQYF. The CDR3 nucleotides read TGTGCCAGCAGTGAAGAGTCAGGGGCCAACCACGAGCAGTACTTC.

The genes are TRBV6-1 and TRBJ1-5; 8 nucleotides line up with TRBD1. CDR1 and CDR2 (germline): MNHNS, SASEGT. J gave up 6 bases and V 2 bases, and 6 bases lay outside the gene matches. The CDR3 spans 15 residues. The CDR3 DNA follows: TGTGCCAGCAGTGAACAGGGGGCTGGGGGTCAGCCCCAGCATTTT. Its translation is CASSEQGAGGQPQHF.

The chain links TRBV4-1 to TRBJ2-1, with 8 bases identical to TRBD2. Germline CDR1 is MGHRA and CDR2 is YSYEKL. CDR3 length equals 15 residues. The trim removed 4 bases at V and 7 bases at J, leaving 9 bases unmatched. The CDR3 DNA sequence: TGCGCCAGCAGCCCCCAGGGCGGGGGGAGGAATGAGCAGTTCTTC. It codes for CASSPQGGGRNEQFF.

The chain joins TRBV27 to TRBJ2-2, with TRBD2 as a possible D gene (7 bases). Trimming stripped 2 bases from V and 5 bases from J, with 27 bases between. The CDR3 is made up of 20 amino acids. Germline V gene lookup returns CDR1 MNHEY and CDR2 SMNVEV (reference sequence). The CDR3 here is CASSLGVVGGGVGDTGELFF. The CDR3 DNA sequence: TGTGCCAGCAGTTTAGGGGTTGTTGGAGGGGGGGTTGGTGATACCGGGGAGCTGTTTTTT.

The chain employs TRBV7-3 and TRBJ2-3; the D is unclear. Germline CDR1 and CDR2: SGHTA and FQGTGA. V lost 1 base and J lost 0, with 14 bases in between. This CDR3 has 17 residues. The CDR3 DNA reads TGTGCCAGCAGCTTAAGCGGCACAATCTCTAGCACAGATACGCAGTATTTT. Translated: CASSLSGTISSTDTQYF.

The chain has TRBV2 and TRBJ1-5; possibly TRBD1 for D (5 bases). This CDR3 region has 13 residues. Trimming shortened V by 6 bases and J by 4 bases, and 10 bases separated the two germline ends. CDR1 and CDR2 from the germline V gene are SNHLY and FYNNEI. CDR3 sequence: CASRGRWNQPQHF. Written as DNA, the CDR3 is TGTGCCAGCAGGGGGCGATGGAATCAGCCCCAGCATTTT.

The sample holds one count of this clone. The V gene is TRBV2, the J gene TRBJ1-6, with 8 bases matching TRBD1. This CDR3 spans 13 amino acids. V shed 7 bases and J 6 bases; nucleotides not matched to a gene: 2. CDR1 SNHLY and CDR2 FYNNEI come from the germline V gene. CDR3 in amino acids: CASTGQGNSPLHF. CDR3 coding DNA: TGTGCCAGCACCGGACAGGGTAATTCACCCCTCCACTTT.

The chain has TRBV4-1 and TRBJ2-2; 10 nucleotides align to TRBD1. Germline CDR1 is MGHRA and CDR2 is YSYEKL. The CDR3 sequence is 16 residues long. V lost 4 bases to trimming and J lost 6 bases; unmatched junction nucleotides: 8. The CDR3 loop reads CASSRPGTGVAGELFF. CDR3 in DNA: TGCGCCAGCAGCCGACCGGGGACAGGGGTGGCCGGGGAGCTGTTTTTT.

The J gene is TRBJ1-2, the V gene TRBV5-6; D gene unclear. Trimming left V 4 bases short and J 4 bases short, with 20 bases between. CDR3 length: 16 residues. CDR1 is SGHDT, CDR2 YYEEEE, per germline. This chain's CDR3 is CASSPPPGNGSYGYTF. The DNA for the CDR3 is TGTGCCAGCAGCCCACCACCGGGAAATGGGTCCTATGGCTACACCTTC.

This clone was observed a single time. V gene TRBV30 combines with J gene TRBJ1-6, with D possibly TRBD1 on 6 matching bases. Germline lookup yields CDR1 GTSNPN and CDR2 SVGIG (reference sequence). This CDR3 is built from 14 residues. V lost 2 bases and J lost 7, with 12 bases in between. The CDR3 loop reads CAWSSGGANSPLHF. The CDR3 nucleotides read TGTGCCTGGAGTTCGGGGGGCGCGAATTCACCCCTCCACTTT.

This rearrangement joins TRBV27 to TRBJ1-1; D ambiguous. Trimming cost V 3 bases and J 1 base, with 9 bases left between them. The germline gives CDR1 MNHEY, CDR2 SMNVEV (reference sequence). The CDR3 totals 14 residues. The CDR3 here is CASSLRAGNTEAFF. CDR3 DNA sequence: TGTGCCAGCAGTTTGCGGGCCGGGAACACTGAAGCTTTCTTT.

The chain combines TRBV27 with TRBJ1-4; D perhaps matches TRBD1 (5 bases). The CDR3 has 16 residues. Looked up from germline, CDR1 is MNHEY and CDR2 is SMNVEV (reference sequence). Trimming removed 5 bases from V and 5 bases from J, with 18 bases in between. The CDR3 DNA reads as TGTGCCAGCAGTGTAGGAGCAGGGTACGAGAATGAAAAACTGTTTTTT. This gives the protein CASSVGAGYENEKLFF.

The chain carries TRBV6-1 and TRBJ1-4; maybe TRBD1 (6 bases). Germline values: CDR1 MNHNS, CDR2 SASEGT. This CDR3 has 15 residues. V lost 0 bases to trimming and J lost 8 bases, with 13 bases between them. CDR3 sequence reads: CASSEAEPGVEKLFF. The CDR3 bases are TGTGCCAGCAGTGAAGCTGAGCCAGGGGTGGAAAAACTGTTTTTT.

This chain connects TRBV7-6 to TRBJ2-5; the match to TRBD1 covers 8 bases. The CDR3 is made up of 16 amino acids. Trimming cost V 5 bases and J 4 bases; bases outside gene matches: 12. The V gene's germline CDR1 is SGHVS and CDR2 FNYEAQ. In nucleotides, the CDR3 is TGTGCCAGCAGCCCCCACGTTGGACAGGGTGTAGAGACCCAGTACTTC. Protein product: CASSPHVGQGVETQYF. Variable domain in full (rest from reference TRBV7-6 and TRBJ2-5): GAGVSQSPRYKVTKRGQDVALRCDPISGHVSLYWYRQALGQGPEFLTYFNYEAQQDKSGLPNDRFSAERPEGSISTLTIQRTEQRDSAMYRCASSPHVGQGVETQYFGPGTRLLVL.

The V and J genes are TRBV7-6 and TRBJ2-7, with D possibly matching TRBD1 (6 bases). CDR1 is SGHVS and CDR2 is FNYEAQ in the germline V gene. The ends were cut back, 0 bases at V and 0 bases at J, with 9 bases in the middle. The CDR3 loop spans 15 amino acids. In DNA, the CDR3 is TGTGCCAGCAGCTTAGCGACAGGAAGCTCCTACGAGCAGTACTTC. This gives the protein CASSLATGSSYEQYF.